This T cell receptor (beta chain) was documented in a study of blood T cell repertoires in COVID-19. Across the study: Samples representing acute and convalescent COVID-19 were sourced from the United States, Italy and Spain. The cDNA or gDNA used as material had been derived from T cells, B-cell-depleted T cells, or PBMCs.

Authors' analysis steps: Estimated nucleated cell counts came from reference gene primer amplification. This table comes from immunoSEQ multiplex PCR, and its TCRdb copy is limited to in-frame clones, with some not included. That table is the source of V, J and clone size, and D and trimming were worked out from the DNA. This sample has 200,000 to 250,000 clones, with roughly 88% found just once. Assignment of participants to cohorts was predicated upon participant-reported clinical history. Trimming cost V 6 bases and J 5 bases; bases outside gene matches: 9. CDR3 length equals 14 residues. Germline CDR1 and CDR2: KGHSH and LQKENI.

The sample was PBMCs or T cells enriched from blood (not recorded which). The TCR comes from a woman in her 30s who had been exposed to COVID-19. The chain combines TRBV18 with TRBJ2-5; 7 nucleotides match TRBD1. CDR3 sequence: CASSLRQGVETQYF. For the CDR3, the DNA is TGTGCCAGCTCGCTTAGACAGGGTGTGGAGACCCAGTACTTC.